A single sample is the source of the 28 T cell receptor beta chains below, sequenced in a study of blood T cell repertoires in COVID-19. The data were produced by immunoSEQ multiplex PCR, yet TCRdb's version contains in-frame clones alone and is incomplete. This sample yields around 100,000 clones, of which 85% to 90% are seen a single time; about 32% belongs to the top ten. Sample: peripheral blood. The receptors were sampled from an elderly woman with acute or convalescent COVID-19.

The genes are TRBV7-8 and TRBJ2-7, with 12 bases matching TRBD2. The germline gives CDR1 SGHVS, CDR2 FQNEAQ. This CDR3 region has 15 residues. The junction had 5 bases not matched to a gene; V was cut back by 5 bases and J by 3 bases. CDR3 nucleotide sequence: TGTGCCAGCAGCCAAGGACTAGCGGGGATCTACGAGCAGTACTTC. This encodes CASSQGLAGIYEQYF.

V usage is TRBV19 and J usage is TRBJ2-2, with D perhaps matching TRBD2 (6 bases). Germline CDR1 reads LNHDA; CDR2 reads SQIVND (reference sequence). Trimming stripped 9 bases from V and 1 base from J, with 18 bases between. The CDR3 is made up of 16 amino acids. The CDR3 nucleotides read TGTGCCAGCCAGCAGTGGGGGAGGTGGAACACCGGGGAGCTGTTTTTT. Its translation: CASQQWGRWNTGELFF.

V usage is TRBV28 and J usage is TRBJ1-5, with 7 bases that match TRBD1. Germline V gene data show CDR1 as MDHEN and CDR2 as SYDVKM. V was pared by 5 bases and J by 6 bases, with 7 bases of the junction left unmatched. This CDR3 contains 14 residues. The CDR3 nucleotides are TGTGCCAGCAGTCGACAGGGAGGCGGTCAGCCCCAGCATTTT. Its translation is CASSRQGGGQPQHF.

The chain recombines TRBV2 with TRBJ1-6; 11 nucleotides agree with TRBD1. This CDR3 comprises 15 residues. Germline V gives CDR1 SNHLY, CDR2 FYNNEI. V gave up 5 bases and J gave up 7 bases; unmatched junction bases: 4. The CDR3 loop reads CASSSDRGLNSPLHF. The CDR3 DNA reads as TGTGCCAGCAGTTCGGACAGGGGGCTCAATTCACCCCTCCACTTT.

This clone was seen a handful of times. The gene calls are TRBV24-1 and TRBJ2-1; TRBD1 matches at 10 bases. CDR1 is KGHDR and CDR2 is SFDVKD in the germline V gene. After removal of 3 bases from V and 3 bases from J, the junction contained 7 bases not matched to a gene. This CDR3 region has 17 residues. The CDR3 loop reads CATSDPRDRGLYNEQFF. The CDR3, as DNA: TGTGCCACCAGTGATCCACGGGACAGGGGCCTCTACAATGAGCAGTTCTTC.

The chain links TRBV12-3 or TRBV12-4 to TRBJ2-2, with no clear D. The CDR3 extends over 13 amino acids. V was trimmed by 3 bases and J by 4 bases, leaving 6 bases between them. The CDR3 is CASSFIRTGELFF. Here the CDR3 DNA reads TGTGCCAGCAGTTTTATTCGCACCGGGGAGCTGTTTTTT.

The V and J genes are TRBV4-3 and TRBJ2-3; TRBD1 aligns across 8 bases. CDR1 is LGHNA and CDR2 is YSLEER in the germline V gene. Losses at the gene ends were 3 bases for V and 9 bases for J; bases not matched to a gene: 5. This CDR3 region has 13 residues. Here the CDR3 reads CASSHQGAWTQYF. As DNA, the CDR3 is TGCGCCAGCAGCCATCAGGGGGCTTGGACGCAGTATTTT.

This chain uses TRBV28 with TRBJ1-5; possible D gene TRBD1, 5 bases. The V gene's germline CDR1 is MDHEN and CDR2 SYDVKM. The ends were cut back, 6 bases at V and 0 bases at J, with 12 bases in the middle. CDR3 length: 15 residues. The CDR3 loop is CASSTDSYSNQPQHF. The CDR3 nucleotides are TGTGCCAGCAGCACAGACAGCTATAGCAATCAGCCCCAGCATTTT.

This chain uses TRBV7-9 with TRBJ1-5, with 8 bases that match TRBD1. The CDR3 covers 14 residues. V gave up 7 bases and J gave up 7 bases; unmatched junction bases: 9. CDR1 is SEHNR, CDR2 FQNEAQ, per germline (reference sequence). The CDR3 region is CASTQGQGNQPQHF. In DNA, the CDR3 is TGTGCCAGCACCCAAGGACAGGGTAACCAGCCCCAGCATTTT. The complete variable domain, with remaining parts taken from reference TRBV7-9 and TRBJ1-5, reads DTGVSQNPRHKITKRGQNVTFRCDPISEHNRLYWYRQTLGQGPEFLTYFQNEAQLEKSRLLSDRFSAERPKGSFSTLEIQRTEQGDSAMYLCASTQGQGNQPQHFGDGTRLSIL.

The chain is built from TRBV7-8 and TRBJ1-4; TRBD1 matches at 7 bases. Losses at the gene ends were 3 bases for V and 10 bases for J; bases not matched to a gene: 8. The germline V gene encodes CDR1 SGHVS and CDR2 FQNEAQ. The CDR3 totals 14 residues. The CDR3 DNA reads as TGTGCCAGCAGCTTTAGGACAGGCGGCGTAAAACTGTTTTTT. Encoded protein: CASSFRTGGVKLFF.

This chain connects TRBV5-6 to TRBJ1-6; D unresolved. V shed 0 bases and J shed 7 bases, with 5 bases lying between them. Per germline, CDR1 SGHDT and CDR2 YYEEEE. The CDR3 is made up of 13 amino acids. DNA for the CDR3: TGTGCCAGCAGCTTGGGGCAAAATTCACCCCTCCACTTT. Translation gives CASSLGQNSPLHF. Full variable domain (outside the CDR3, taken from reference TRBV5-6 and TRBJ1-6): DAGVTQSPTHLIKTRGQQVTLRCSPKSGHDTVSWYQQALGQGPQFIFQYYEEEERQRGNFPDRFSGHQFPNYSSELNVNALLLGDSALYLCASSLGQNSPLHFGNGTRLTVT.

The V call is TRBV19, the J call TRBJ2-5; 9 nucleotides match TRBD1. The J segment lost 4 bases and the V segment lost 5 bases, leaving 8 bases of the junction unmatched. The CDR3 runs 15 residues. Germline lookup yields CDR1 LNHDA and CDR2 SQIVND (reference sequence). The DNA of the CDR3 is TGTGCCAGTAGTGTACAGGGGGCAGGAAGAGAGACCCAGTACTTC. It is translated as CASSVQGAGRETQYF.

The chain employs TRBV28 and TRBJ1-5; D unresolved. The germline CDR1 and CDR2 sequences are MDHEN and SYDVKM. This CDR3 has 14 residues. Trimming stripped 2 bases from V and 4 bases from J, with 9 bases between. The CDR3 DNA reads as TGTGCCAGCAGTTTACCACGGGGTAATCAGCCCCAGCATTTT. Its protein is CASSLPRGNQPQHF.

V gene TRBV11-2 combines with J gene TRBJ1-1; possibly TRBD1 for D (5 bases). The CDR3 totals 14 residues. From germline, CDR1 is SGHAT and CDR2 FQNNGV. Trimming shortened V by 4 bases and J by 4 bases, and 13 bases separated the two germline ends. CDR3 DNA: TGTGCCAGCAGCTCACAAACCGGGGGCACTGAAGCTTTCTTT. Amino acids: CASSSQTGGTEAFF.

J is TRBJ1-2 and V is TRBV5-8; D gene unclear. Germline lookup yields CDR1 SGHTS and CDR2 YDEGEE. V lost 1 base and J 7 bases, leaving 8 bases between the germline ends. CDR3 size: 12 residues. CDR3: CASSLIRSGYTF. Written as DNA, the CDR3 is TGTGCCAGCAGCTTGATTCGCAGTGGCTACACCTTC.

The chain is built from TRBV30 and TRBJ1-1, with D possibly TRBD1 on 6 matching bases. Trimming took off 3 bases at V and 3 bases at J, with 14 bases between the two ends. CDR3 size: 14 residues. Germline V gene data show CDR1 as GTSNPN and CDR2 as SVGIG (reference sequence). This chain's CDR3 is CAWRGGTRHTEAFF. CDR3 DNA: TGTGCCTGGAGGGGGGGGACAAGGCACACTGAAGCTTTCTTT. The entire variable domain, with the rest obtained from reference TRBV30 and TRBJ1-1, is as follows: SQTIHQWPATLVQPVGSPLSLECTVEGTSNPNLYWYRQAAGRGLQLLFYSVGIGQISSEVPQNLSASRPQDRQFILSSKKLLLSDSGFYLCAWRGGTRHTEAFFGQGTRLTVV.

The rearrangement joins TRBV7-9 to TRBJ1-1, with D possibly matching TRBD1 (5 bases). V gave up 2 bases and J gave up 1 base, with 11 bases separating them. This CDR3 has 15 amino acids. The germline gives CDR1 SEHNR, CDR2 FQNEAQ (reference sequence). In DNA, the CDR3 is TGTGCCAGCAGCTTATTTGGGGCAGCGAACACTGAAGCTTTCTTT. It specifies CASSLFGAANTEAFF. The full variable domain, its missing parts supplied by reference TRBV7-9 and TRBJ1-1, is DTGVSQNPRHKITKRGQNVTFRCDPISEHNRLYWYRQTLGQGPEFLTYFQNEAQLEKSRLLSDRFSAERPKGSFSTLEIQRTEQGDSAMYLCASSLFGAANTEAFFGQGTRLTVV.

V usage is TRBV18 and J usage is TRBJ1-1; D remains ambiguous. Germline lookup yields CDR1 KGHSH and CDR2 LQKENI. The germline V and J ends were trimmed by 5 bases and 5 bases, with 12 bases remaining between them. The CDR3 length is 13 residues. CDR3: CASSYTPGTEAFF. The CDR3 DNA is TGTGCCAGCTCATACACTCCGGGGACTGAAGCTTTCTTT. The entire variable domain, with the rest obtained from reference TRBV18 and TRBJ1-1, is as follows: NAGVMQNPRHLVRRRGQEARLRCSPMKGHSHVYWYRQLPEEGLKFMVYLQKENIIDESGMPKERFSAEFPKEGPSILRIQQVVRGDSAAYFCASSYTPGTEAFFGQGTRLTVV.

This chain uses TRBV19 with TRBJ1-5, with TRBD1 matching 8 bases. CDR1 and CDR2 (germline): LNHDA, SQIVND (reference sequence). This CDR3 has 14 amino acids. V trimming: 8 bases; J trimming: 7 bases; junction bases outside the gene matches: 10. CDR3 DNA: TGTGCCAGTGATCCTGGACAGGGCCCACAGCCCCAGCATTTT. This codes for CASDPGQGPQPQHF.

The chain combines TRBV11-3 with TRBJ1-6; no clear D gene. The length of the CDR3 is 13 residues. V dropped 1 base and J dropped 7 bases, with 5 bases sitting between them. Germline CDR1 reads SGHNT; CDR2 reads YENEEA. CDR3 amino acids: CASSLVPNSPLHF. Written as DNA, the CDR3 is TGTGCCAGCAGCTTAGTCCCGAATTCACCCCTCCACTTT. The full variable domain, rest sourced from reference TRBV11-3 and TRBJ1-6, is EAGVVQSPRYKIIEKKQPVAFWCNPISGHNTLYWYLQNLGQGPELLIRYENEEAVDDSQLPKDRFSAERLKGVDSTLKIQPAELGDSAVYLCASSLVPNSPLHFGNGTRLTVT.

This clone has a count of ten or more. The chain is built from TRBV5-4 and TRBJ2-1, with TRBD2 matching over 7 bases. This CDR3 region has 15 residues. The germline gives CDR1 SGHNT, CDR2 YYREEE (reference sequence). Germline trimming cut 2 bases from V and 5 bases from J; bases unmatched to any gene: 7. The DNA for the CDR3 is TGTGCCAGCAGCTTCATAGCGGGCAGAGACAATGAGCAGTTCTTC. Encoded protein: CASSFIAGRDNEQFF.

This clone was recorded only once. This chain uses TRBV3-1 (or the pseudogene TRBV3-2) with TRBJ2-7, with TRBD2 identical over 11 bases. This CDR3 region has 16 residues. V gave up 1 base and J gave up 8 bases; unmatched junction bases: 10. Germline V gives CDR1 LGHDT, CDR2 YNNKEL (reference sequence). The CDR3 protein is CASSQAASGGSTKQYF. In DNA, the CDR3 is TGTGCCAGCAGCCAAGCCGCTAGCGGGGGGTCTACGAAGCAGTACTTC.

This clone has a handful of counts. V gene TRBV4-1 combines with J gene TRBJ2-7, with a possible D match to TRBD2 (5 bases). This CDR3 is built from 14 residues. Germline V gene data show CDR1 as MGHRA and CDR2 as YSYEKL. V lost 4 bases, J lost 3 bases, and 13 bases lay in between. CDR3 amino acids: CASSRGQVGYEQYF. The DNA for the CDR3 is TGCGCCAGCAGCCGCGGGCAGGTTGGCTACGAGCAGTACTTC.

The genes are TRBV27 and TRBJ2-7; 9 bases are shared with TRBD1. CDR3 length equals 16 residues. The J segment lost 0 bases and the V segment lost 5 bases, leaving 8 bases of the junction unmatched. Germline lookup yields CDR1 MNHEY and CDR2 SMNVEV (reference sequence). The CDR3 DNA follows: TGTGCCAGCAGTCCCGGACAGGGGCGATTCTCCTACGAGCAGTACTTC. Protein product: CASSPGQGRFSYEQYF.

Only a few counts were recorded for this clone. The gene calls are TRBV6-1 and TRBJ1-2, with TRBD1 as a possible D gene (6 bases). V shed 5 bases and J shed 4 bases, with 11 bases lying between them. From germline, CDR1 is MNHNS and CDR2 SASEGT. This CDR3 is 13 amino acids long. CDR3 in DNA: TGTGCCAGCAGTTCCGGACAGACCTATGGCTACACCTTC. It codes for CASSSGQTYGYTF.

V and J are TRBV7-2 and TRBJ2-7, with 10 bases identical to TRBD1. This CDR3 spans 16 amino acids. Trimming took 5 bases from V and 0 from J; bases not matched to a gene: 7. The V gene's germline CDR1 is SGHTA and CDR2 FQGNSA. CDR3 region: CASSAGQGGHSYEQYF. The CDR3 coding sequence is TGTGCCAGCAGCGCTGGACAGGGGGGCCACTCCTACGAGCAGTACTTC.

This clone has only one observation. The chain is built from TRBV11-3 and TRBJ2-3; D may be TRBD1 (5 bases). Germline loops: CDR1 SGHNT, CDR2 YENEEA. This CDR3 spans 15 amino acids. V lost 3 bases and J 0 bases, leaving 10 bases between the germline ends. The CDR3 here is CASSFGQGSTDTQYF. The CDR3 region has the DNA TGTGCCAGCAGCTTTGGGCAGGGTAGCACAGATACGCAGTATTTT.

The chain uses TRBV6-6 and TRBJ2-7; TRBD2 might be the D (6 bases). V was trimmed by 4 bases and J by 5 bases, leaving 18 bases between them. Germline V gene data show CDR1 as MNHNY and CDR2 as SVGAGI (reference sequence). This CDR3 region has 15 residues. The CDR3 DNA follows: TGTGCCAGCAGTTCGAGGGGAGGAGGCCTGAACGAGCAGTACTTC. Translation gives CASSSRGGGLNEQYF.